The 32 T cell receptor beta chains below come from one sample, sequenced in a study of T-cell memory formation after mild COVID-19. TCRdb analysed the 5' RACE reads with MiXCR anew, one entry per CDR3 protein. The table lists approximately 500,000 distinct CDR3 sequences, about 23% of them singletons, with under 15% in the top ten. Input material: PBMCs or a T cell subset sorted from them (not recorded which). These receptors all stem from an adult woman who had mild COVID-19 (a few samples of this study predate the infection). Cell type and time point are not known.

The rearrangement joins TRBV27 to TRBJ2-7; 9 nucleotides line up with TRBD2. The length of the CDR3 is 16 residues. Trimming at V came to 5 bases and at J to 7 bases, leaving 15 bases not matched to a gene. Germline loops: CDR1 MNHEY, CDR2 SMNVEV (reference sequence). DNA of the CDR3: TGTGCCAGCAGTCTGTTAGCGGGAGTGGGTCCTGAGGAGCAGTACTTC. Its protein is CASSLLAGVGPEEQYF.

V and J are TRBV6-8 and TRBJ1-3, with D hard to call. The CDR3 is 10 amino acids. The germline V gene encodes CDR1 MNHGY and CDR2 SAAAGT. With 7 bases removed from V and 9 bases from J, the gap between germline ends came to 7 bases. DNA for the CDR3: TGTGCCAGCATAATCCCCACCATATATTTT. As protein: CASIIPTIYF.

In DNA, the CDR3 is TGTGCCAGCAGCCGTTCGGACGGATTAACGTACGAGCAGTACTTC. The encoded protein is CASSRSDGLTYEQYF. The rearrangement joins TRBV11-2 to TRBJ2-7; D unclear. CDR3 length equals 15 residues. Per the germline V gene, CDR1 is SGHAT and CDR2 is FQNNGV. V was trimmed by 5 bases and J by 4 bases, leaving 18 bases between them. Using reference TRBV11-2 and TRBJ2-7 for the parts outside the CDR3, the full variable domain is EAGVAQSPRYKIIEKRQSVAFWCNPISGHATLYWYQQILGQGPKLLIQFQNNGVVDDSQLPKDRFSAERLKGVDSTLKIQPAKLEDSAVYLCASSRSDGLTYEQYFGPGTRLTVT.

This chain links TRBV27 with TRBJ2-1; D tentatively reads TRBD1 or TRBD2 (5 bases each). Between the trimmed V and J ends, which lost 2 bases and 8 bases, there was a span of 19 bases. This CDR3 is built from 16 residues. In germline, CDR1 is MNHEY, CDR2 SMNVEV (reference sequence). The CDR3 protein is CASSLRLWGRFHEQFF. The CDR3 region has the DNA TGTGCCAGCAGTTTAAGGTTATGGGGGAGATTCCATGAGCAGTTCTTC.

CDR3 sequence: CSARWDSRINQPQHF. CDR3 sequence (DNA): TGCAGTGCTAGGTGGGACAGCCGAATCAATCAGCCCCAGCATTTT. The V and J genes are TRBV20-1 and TRBJ1-5; 7 positions agree with TRBD1. Germline-derived CDR1 and CDR2 are DFQATT and SNEGSKA (reference sequence). The CDR3 spans 15 residues. J lost 3 bases, V lost 3 bases, and 8 bases had no gene match.

V and J are TRBV25-1 and TRBJ2-7; D might be TRBD1 (6 bases). The V and J ends lost 2 bases and 5 bases respectively, with 10 bases between them. CDR1 and CDR2 from the germline V gene are MGHDK and SYGVNS. This CDR3 region has 13 residues. The chain's CDR3 is CASSEAGDNEQYF. The CDR3 DNA reads as TGTGCCAGCAGTGAAGCAGGGGACAACGAGCAGTACTTC.

CDR3 loop: CASSPLPQGGLYEQYF. CDR3 coding DNA: TGCGCCAGCAGCCCATTACCCCAGGGGGGTCTCTACGAGCAGTACTTC. The V and J genes are TRBV5-1 and TRBJ2-7; maybe TRBD1 (7 bases). The germline gives CDR1 SGHRS, CDR2 YFSETQ. Trimming left V 4 bases short and J 3 bases short, with 20 bases between. The CDR3 is made up of 16 amino acids.

The chain recombines TRBV20-1 with TRBJ2-7, with 8 bases identical to TRBD1. CDR1 is DFQATT, CDR2 SNEGSKA, per germline (reference sequence). The CDR3 is 13 amino acids. J lost 2 bases, V lost 3 bases, and 3 bases had no gene match. The CDR3 nucleotides read TGCAGTGCTAGTGACAGGGGAACCTACGAGCAGTACTTC. This codes for CSASDRGTYEQYF.

Only a few counts were recorded for this clonotype. The chain uses TRBV25-1 and TRBJ1-2; D is undetermined. V lost 8 bases to trimming and J lost 4 bases, with 14 bases between them. This CDR3 is built from 13 residues. Per germline, CDR1 MGHDK and CDR2 SYGVNS. For the CDR3, the DNA is TGTGCCAGCGGCGGTAGAGGAACCTATGGCTACACCTTC. It specifies CASGGRGTYGYTF.

The chain recombines TRBV12-3 or TRBV12-4 with TRBJ1-1, with D unclear. The ends were cut back, 6 bases at V and 1 base at J, with 6 bases in the middle. The CDR3 extends over 12 amino acids. CDR3 DNA: TGTGCCAGCAGGGACGGGAACACTGAAGCTTTCTTT. Translated: CASRDGNTEAFF.

There are a few counts of this clonotype. The gene calls are TRBV12-3 or TRBV12-4 and TRBJ2-1; TRBD2 aligns across 9 bases. J lost 0 bases, V lost 6 bases, and 3 bases had no gene match. This CDR3 region has 15 residues. The CDR3 DNA is TGTGCCAGCAGCCATAGCGGGAGCTCCTACAATGAGCAGTTCTTC. Protein product: CASSHSGSSYNEQFF.

This rearrangement joins TRBV5-1 to TRBJ2-1; TRBD1 is a possible D gene (6 bases). Germline CDR1 is SGHRS and CDR2 is YFSETQ. The ends were cut back, 2 bases at V and 7 bases at J, with 13 bases in the middle. This CDR3 spans 14 amino acids. CDR3 coding DNA: TGCGCCAGCAGCTTCGATACAGGGTTGAATGAGCAGTTCTTC. Translating it yields CASSFDTGLNEQFF.

The chain uses TRBV6-2 or TRBV6-3 and TRBJ2-1; D is perhaps TRBD1 (6 bases). Germline V gene lookup returns CDR1 MNHEY and CDR2 SVGEGT. CDR3 size: 16 residues. Trimming left V 6 bases short and J 2 bases short, with 17 bases between. The CDR3, as DNA: TGTGCCAGCAGCCATCGACAGGACCCCCCCTACAATGAGCAGTTCTTC. Translating gives CASSHRQDPPYNEQFF.

This clonotype appeared a few times. The V call is TRBV5-1, the J call TRBJ1-1; tentative D call: TRBD1 (6 bases). V was clipped by 3 bases and J by 6 bases, with 15 bases between them. The CDR3 covers 14 residues. CDR1 is SGHRS and CDR2 is YFSETQ in the germline V gene. DNA of the CDR3: TGCGCCAGCAGCTCGAGGGCAGGGGTCTCTGAAGCTTTCTTT. Translation gives CASSSRAGVSEAFF.

The chain uses TRBV20-1 and TRBJ1-5; possibly TRBD1 for D (5 bases). The V gene lost 0 bases and the J gene lost 5 bases, with 11 bases spanning the gap. This CDR3 contains 14 residues. Germline CDR1 and CDR2: DFQATT and SNEGSKA (reference sequence). DNA of the CDR3: TGCAGTGCTAGAGATCCGCGGGGCGATCAGCCCCAGCATTTT. This encodes CSARDPRGDQPQHF.

This sequence joins TRBV10-3 and TRBJ2-1; TRBD2 matches at 13 bases. J gave up 0 bases and V 6 bases, and 5 bases lay outside the gene matches. The CDR3 contains 17 residues. Germline V lookup: CDR1 ENHRY, CDR2 SYGVKD. The CDR3 bases are TGTGCCATCAGCGGGACTAGCGGGACATACTCCTACAATGAGCAGTTCTTC. Translated: CAISGTSGTYSYNEQFF.

This clonotype appeared a single time. In DNA, the CDR3 is TGCAGTGCTAGACTATCCGGACAGGGACAGCCCCAGCATTTT. Amino acid sequence: CSARLSGQGQPQHF. The chain carries TRBV20-1 and TRBJ1-5, with 8 bases identical to TRBD1. V gave up 2 bases and J gave up 7 bases; unmatched junction bases: 7. The CDR3 totals 14 residues. Germline CDR1 DFQATT, CDR2 SNEGSKA (reference sequence).

This clonotype was counted a few times. The rearrangement links TRBV3-1 to TRBJ1-2, with TRBD1 as a possible D gene (5 bases). The CDR3 contains 14 residues. Germline CDR1 is LGHDT and CDR2 is YNNKEL (reference sequence). V was trimmed by 2 bases and J by 3 bases, leaving 10 bases between them. The CDR3 coding sequence is TGTGCCAGCAGCCAAACGGGACGGGACTATGGCTACACCTTC. Amino acid sequence: CASSQTGRDYGYTF.

The genes are TRBV30 and TRBJ1-2; D is perhaps TRBD1 (6 bases). Germline values: CDR1 GTSNPN, CDR2 SVGIG (reference sequence). The CDR3 is made up of 12 amino acids. The germline V and J ends were trimmed by 6 bases and 13 bases, with 21 bases remaining between them. The CDR3 DNA reads as TGTGCCTGCAGGGGAGGGCTTTTTCTGCGCACCTTC. Encoded protein: CACRGGLFLRTF.

The chain is built from TRBV20-1 and TRBJ1-2; 10 bases match TRBD1. This CDR3 has 15 residues. Germline lookup yields CDR1 DFQATT and CDR2 SNEGSKA (reference sequence). Losses at the gene ends were 5 bases for V and 4 bases for J; bases not matched to a gene: 10. Written as DNA, the CDR3 is TGCAGTGCTCCTAACCGGGACAGGGGCACCTATGGCTACACCTTC. Its protein is CSAPNRDRGTYGYTF.

This clonotype was seen once. The chain carries TRBV7-9 and TRBJ2-1, with unresolved D. Germline V CDR1 and CDR2: SEHNR, FQNEAQ (reference sequence). This CDR3 is 15 amino acids long. V was trimmed by 3 bases and J by 2 bases, leaving 11 bases between them. This CDR3 reads CASSFLQGTYNEQFF. The DNA for the CDR3 is TGTGCCAGCAGCTTTCTGCAAGGGACCTACAATGAGCAGTTCTTC.

The chain employs TRBV7-9 and TRBJ2-3, with D uncertain. The CDR3 covers 14 residues. Germline CDR1 and CDR2: SEHNR and FQNEAQ (reference sequence). Deletions cut 6 bases from V and 0 bases from J, with 10 bases between. The CDR3 loop is CASRLTGSTDTQYF. The CDR3 DNA follows: TGTGCCAGCAGGCTGACTGGGAGCACAGATACGCAGTATTTT.

This CDR3 reads CSARDHRVGNQPQHF. Written as DNA, the CDR3 is TGCAGTGCTAGAGACCACAGGGTTGGCAATCAGCCCCAGCATTTT. This chain joins TRBV20-1 and TRBJ1-5; TRBD1 might be the D (6 bases). The CDR3 runs to 15 residues. V was cut by 0 bases and J by 2 bases, with 11 bases left in between. Germline-derived CDR1 and CDR2 are DFQATT and SNEGSKA (reference sequence).

In this sample, this clonotype turned up a few times. This chain connects TRBV4-2 to TRBJ2-1; 9 bases agree with TRBD2. Trimming took 6 bases from V and 7 from J; bases not matched to a gene: 19. CDR1 is LGHNA, CDR2 YNFKEQ, per germline. This CDR3 is built from 18 residues. CDR3 residues: CASSFIGGGGRAGNEQFF. The CDR3 bases are TGTGCCAGCAGTTTCATAGGTGGTGGCGGGAGGGCCGGAAATGAGCAGTTCTTC.

J is TRBJ2-3 and V is TRBV2, with D possibly TRBD1 on 5 matching bases. Trimming took 4 bases from V and 2 from J, leaving 13 bases between them. CDR1 is SNHLY, CDR2 FYNNEI, per germline. The CDR3 covers 15 residues. Written as DNA, the CDR3 is TGTGCCAGCAGTGCACCGACAGCGTTCACAGATACGCAGTATTTT. Residues: CASSAPTAFTDTQYF. The variable domain in full, completed from reference TRBV2 and TRBJ2-3, reads EPEVTQTPSHQVTQMGQEVILRCVPISNHLYFYWYRQILGQKVEFLVSFYNNEISEKSEIFDDQFSVERPDGSNFTLKIRSTKLEDSAMYFCASSAPTAFTDTQYFGPGTRLTVL.

In this sample, this clonotype turned up a few times. V is TRBV20-1 and J is TRBJ2-7; TRBD2 matches 10 bases. The CDR3 has 14 residues. The germline V gene has CDR1 DFQATT and CDR2 SNEGSKA (reference sequence). The V gene end was trimmed by 0 bases and the J gene end by 5 bases; junction bases not matched to a gene: 4. The CDR3 reads CSAREGLAGDEQYF. CDR3 DNA sequence: TGCAGTGCTAGAGAGGGGCTAGCGGGGGACGAGCAGTACTTC.

This chain uses TRBV18 with TRBJ2-3, with D maybe TRBD2 (6 bases). CDR1 KGHSH and CDR2 LQKENI come from the germline V gene. The CDR3 covers 15 residues. V lost 3 bases to trimming and J lost 5 bases, with 15 bases between them. The CDR3 DNA follows: TGTGCCAGCTCACCCCCCGTGGGGCGGGGAGATACGCAGTATTTT. Translated: CASSPPVGRGDTQYF.

This clonotype was seen many times. V gene TRBV29-1 combines with J gene TRBJ2-5; no clear D gene. Germline loops: CDR1 SQVTM, CDR2 ANQGSEA. Trimming pared 0 bases from V and 3 bases from J, leaving 14 bases between. The CDR3 is 15 amino acids. The CDR3 spells CSVEDQMYGKETQYF. DNA of the CDR3: TGCAGCGTTGAAGACCAGATGTATGGGAAAGAGACCCAGTACTTC.

J is TRBJ2-7 and V is TRBV3-1; D gene unclear. CDR3 length: 15 residues. Trimming took 0 bases from V and 4 from J, leaving 13 bases between them. The germline gives CDR1 LGHDT, CDR2 YNNKEL (reference sequence). CDR3 nucleotide sequence: TGTGCCAGCAGCCAAGACGCTAGTTACACGTACGAGCAGTACTTC. Amino acid sequence: CASSQDASYTYEQYF.

The V and J genes are TRBV27 and TRBJ1-5; TRBD1 is a possible D gene (5 bases). CDR1 is MNHEY, CDR2 SMNVEV, per germline (reference sequence). V lost 1 base to trimming and J lost 3 bases, with 19 bases between them. CDR3 length equals 18 residues. CDR3 bases: TGTGCCAGCAGTTTATTCGGTCAGGGAGAGAGGGACAATCAGCCCCAGCATTTT. Translation: CASSLFGQGERDNQPQHF.

The V call is TRBV12-3 or TRBV12-4, the J call TRBJ2-1; D remains ambiguous. The CDR3 length is 13 residues. V dropped 3 bases and J dropped 8 bases, with 11 bases sitting between them. The CDR3 is CASSFLYRDEQFF. CDR3 in DNA: TGTGCCAGCAGTTTCCTCTACCGAGATGAGCAGTTCTTC.

Only a few counts were recorded for this clonotype. The gene calls are TRBV5-1 and TRBJ2-4; TRBD1 matches at 10 bases. Per germline, CDR1 SGHRS and CDR2 YFSETQ. The CDR3 contains 17 residues. The trim removed 0 bases at V and 8 bases at J, leaving 11 bases unmatched. CDR3 residues: CASSLAPRQGARDIQYF. In DNA, the CDR3 is TGCGCCAGCAGCTTGGCCCCTAGACAGGGGGCAAGGGACATTCAGTACTTC.